These T cell receptor beta chains were read from a single sample in a study of blood T cells in healthy people across ages. MiXCR, applied by TCRdb to the 5' RACE reads, yields one record per CDR3 protein. The repertoire consists of some 690,000 distinct CDR3 sequences, with about a fifth occurring once and the leading ten covering about 20%. Sequences were obtained from blood. These receptors all stem from a man in his 70s in good health. Each CDR3 is given with its conserved first and last residue.

TRBV10-3	TRBJ2-5	CAISESLAQETQYF
TRBV12-3/TRBV12-4	.	CASIGQFQETQYF
TRBV6-6	TRBJ2-4	CATLAQGLNIQYF
TRBV20-1	TRBJ2-3	CSATAGVADTQYF
TRBV6-2/TRBV6-3	TRBJ2-5	CASSYSGLAGGTRETQYF
TRBV27	TRBJ1-1	CASRVPGAETEAFF
TRBV5-1	TRBJ2-7	CASSFPGLAFTEQYF
TRBV14	.	CASSQQGSETQYF
TRBV20-1	TRBJ2-1	CSASVLAGGILYNEQFF
TRBV9	TRBJ2-5	CASSVAGLEVETQYF
TRBV12-3/TRBV12-4	TRBJ1-1	CASTIGVLNTEAFF
TRBV5-1	TRBJ2-1	CASSSQSGGLNEQFF
TRBV7-9	TRBJ1-3	CASSLWVGLSGNTIYF
TRBV2	TRBJ2-3	CASSESFSTDTQYF
TRBV28	TRBJ2-2	CASNPLGQGGGTGELFF
TRBV7-2	TRBJ2-1	CASSLSGGALYEQFF
TRBV9	TRBJ1-2	CASSVASGYGYTF
TRBV27	TRBJ1-5	CARSFQGRVGQPQHF
TRBV29-1	TRBJ1-1	CSGQETLNTEAFF
TRBV6-6	TRBJ1-5	CAGSAGANQPQHF
TRBV6-6	TRBJ2-3	CASSLTSGKVDTQYF
TRBV11-2	TRBJ2-7	CASSLVGGGLYEQYF
TRBV9	TRBJ1-1	CASSPRESQNTEAFF
TRBV29-1	TRBJ1-1	CSVEGTGEAFF
TRBV3-1	TRBJ2-3	CASSQDLAGAATDTQYF
TRBV20-1	TRBJ2-1	CSPHGQGNEQFF
TRBV6-4	TRBJ2-2	CASSREREAGELFF
TRBV18	TRBJ2-3	CASSRPPRDTQYF
TRBV27	TRBJ1-2	CASRGTGRNGYTF
TRBV4-2	TRBJ1-3	CASSKLDSGNTIYF
TRBV3-1	TRBJ1-3	CASSQDDSTSGNTIYF
TRBV20-1	TRBJ1-2	CSASSGTGGINYGYTF
TRBV20-1	TRBJ2-3	CSARGTRESTDTQYF
TRBV6-6	TRBJ2-1	CASTPQIGITFNEQFF
TRBV5-1	TRBJ1-5	CASSVDGYNQPQHF
TRBV5-1	TRBJ2-2	CASRIPGNTGELFF
TRBV27	TRBJ2-3	CASRAELDTQYF
TRBV4-3	TRBJ1-4	CASSPRTGSHEKLFF
TRBV5-1	TRBJ1-1	CANSFGSGGITEAFF
TRBV6-6	TRBJ1-1	CASSYPKGQGRTEAFF
TRBV3-1	TRBJ2-2	CASSQTAMNTGELFF
TRBV20-1	TRBJ1-1	CSAPGTGNTEAFF
TRBV6-1	TRBJ1-4	CASSNPAGSNEKLFF
TRBV3-1	TRBJ1-4	CASSQDAVISEKLFF
TRBV12-3/TRBV12-4	TRBJ2-1	CANRLAGDNEQFF
TRBV12-3/TRBV12-4	TRBJ2-7	CACSLNGYELYF
TRBV18	TRBJ2-2	CASVVSNTGELFF